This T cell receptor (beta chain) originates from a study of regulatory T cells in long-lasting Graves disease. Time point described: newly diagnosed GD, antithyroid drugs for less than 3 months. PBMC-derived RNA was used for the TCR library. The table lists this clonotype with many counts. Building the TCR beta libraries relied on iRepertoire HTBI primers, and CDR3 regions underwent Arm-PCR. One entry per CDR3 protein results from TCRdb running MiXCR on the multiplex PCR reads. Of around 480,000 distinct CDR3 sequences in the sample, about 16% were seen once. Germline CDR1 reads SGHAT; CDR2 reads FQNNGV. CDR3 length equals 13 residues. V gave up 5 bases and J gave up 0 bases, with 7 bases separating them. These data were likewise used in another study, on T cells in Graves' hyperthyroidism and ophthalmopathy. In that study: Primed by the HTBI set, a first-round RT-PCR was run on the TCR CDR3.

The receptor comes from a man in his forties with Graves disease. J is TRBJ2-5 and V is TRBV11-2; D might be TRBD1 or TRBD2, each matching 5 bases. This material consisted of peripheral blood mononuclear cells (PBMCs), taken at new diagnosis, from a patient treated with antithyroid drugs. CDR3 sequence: CASSEGHQETQYF. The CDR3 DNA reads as TGTGCCAGCAGCGAGGGACACCAAGAGACCCAGTACTTC.